Presented here are 32 T cell receptor beta chains from one specimen sequenced in a study of T cell responses to AZD1222 COVID-19 vaccine. Clones were sequenced by immunoSEQ multiplex PCR, and TCRdb holds only the in-frame ones, with some missing. The sample has approximately 110,000 clones; roughly 85% are singletons. This specimen consisted of peripheral blood, obtained 28 days after the second AZD1222 dose. All receptors derive from an adult who received the AZD1222 COVID-19 vaccine.

Comment on this clone: The germline gene is not matched at one end of the junction; a read error may be the cause. Here the CDR3 reads CRVDRESGYTF. As DNA, the CDR3 is TGCAGGGTTGACAGGGAAAGTGGCTACACCTTC. The chain employs TRBV29-1 and TRBJ1-2; TRBD1 aligns across 7 bases. CDR1 is SQVTM, CDR2 ANQGSEA, per germline. This CDR3 comprises 11 residues.

A single count supports this clone. The V gene is TRBV5-4, the J gene TRBJ1-2; TRBD1 aligns across 8 bases. The CDR3 contains 14 residues. Germline V gene sequence: CDR1 SGHNT, CDR2 YYREEE (reference sequence). V shed 4 bases, J shed 7 bases, and the junction held 9 bases outside the gene matches. This CDR3 reads CASSEIRGHGGYTF. The CDR3 DNA follows: TGTGCCAGCAGCGAGATCAGGGGGCACGGTGGCTACACCTTC. The complete variable domain, with remaining parts taken from reference TRBV5-4 and TRBJ1-2, reads ETGVTQSPTHLIKTRGQQVTLRCSSQSGHNTVSWYQQALGQGPQFIFQYYREEENGRGNFPPRFSGLQFPNYSSELNVNALELDDSALYLCASSEIRGHGGYTFGSGTRLTVV.

The V and J genes are TRBV5-5 and TRBJ1-5; D ambiguous. The CDR3 contains 14 residues. Germline V lookup: CDR1 SGHKS, CDR2 YYEKEE (reference sequence). V was pared by 1 base and J by 7 bases, with 12 bases between. Here the CDR3 reads CASSLSAGKQPQHF. Written as DNA, the CDR3 is TGTGCCAGCAGCTTGAGCGCCGGGAAGCAGCCCCAGCATTTT. Using reference TRBV5-5 and TRBJ1-5 for the parts outside the CDR3, the full variable domain is DAGVTQSPTHLIKTRGQQVTLRCSPISGHKSVSWYQQVLGQGPQFIFQYYEKEERGRGNFPDRFSARQFPNYSSELNVNALLLGDSALYLCASSLSAGKQPQHFGDGTRLSIL.

This chain links TRBV27 with TRBJ2-1, with 9 bases identical to TRBD1. Germline values: CDR1 MNHEY, CDR2 SMNVEV (reference sequence). The CDR3 totals 14 residues. J was trimmed by 7 bases and V by 2 bases; bases with no gene match: 3. This chain's CDR3 is CASSLGTGNNEQFF. The CDR3 bases are TGTGCCAGCAGTTTAGGGACAGGGAATAATGAGCAGTTCTTC.

This sequence joins TRBV24-1 and TRBJ1-2; TRBD1 aligns across 7 bases. V shed 4 bases and J 8 bases; nucleotides not matched to a gene: 9. Germline lookup yields CDR1 KGHDR and CDR2 SFDVKD. The CDR3 is made up of 14 amino acids. The CDR3 DNA is TGTGCCACCAGTGACCTGACAGGGCTCGGGGGCTACACCTTC. Translation: CATSDLTGLGGYTF.

The V gene is TRBV21-1, the J gene TRBJ2-4; the table's D gene call, TRBD2, was not cross checked with the DNA. TRBV21-1 counts as a pseudogene. The CDR3 has 16 amino acids. CDR3 loop: CASRRRGGRSKNIQYF. The CDR3 DNA follows: TGTGCCAGCCGACGACGGGGAGGTCGGTCCAAAAACATTCAGTACTTC.

The chain carries TRBV10-3 and TRBJ1-3, with 7 bases aligning to TRBD1. The junction had 4 bases not matched to a gene; V was cut back by 8 bases and J by 6 bases. The CDR3 sequence is 12 residues long. CDR1 and CDR2 from the germline V gene are ENHRY and SYGVKD. The CDR3 DNA follows: TGTGCCATCGGACAGGCGCAAAACACCATATATTTT. Protein product: CAIGQAQNTIYF.

CDR3 sequence: CASSLEPTHNSPLHF. The CDR3 nucleotides are TGTGCCAGCAGCTTAGAGCCCACCCATAATTCACCCCTCCACTTT. The chain has TRBV7-8 and TRBJ1-6; D ambiguous. V was shortened by 1 base and J by 5 bases, with 9 bases between the two germline ends. The germline gives CDR1 SGHVS, CDR2 FQNEAQ. CDR3 length: 15 amino acids.

V and J are TRBV10-3 and TRBJ1-6; 8 nucleotides match TRBD1. This CDR3 comprises 16 residues. Germline assignment: CDR1 ENHRY and CDR2 SYGVKD. The V and J ends lost 4 bases and 7 bases, in that order; junction bases with no gene match: 9. The CDR3 region has the DNA TGTGCCATCAGTGGACCCCCGGGACAGGCGAATTCACCCCTCCACTTT. It encodes CAISGPPGQANSPLHF.

This chain links TRBV27 with TRBJ2-3; 8 bases map to TRBD1. Germline V gives CDR1 MNHEY, CDR2 SMNVEV (reference sequence). Trimming removed 5 bases from V and 2 bases from J; junction bases left unmatched: 3. The CDR3 spans 14 residues. CDR3 sequence: CASSRQGPTDTQYF. The CDR3, as DNA: TGTGCCAGCAGTAGACAGGGGCCCACAGATACGCAGTATTTT.

The J gene is TRBJ2-3, the V gene TRBV7-2; 10 nucleotides agree with TRBD2. The CDR3 is 17 amino acids. The V segment lost 3 bases and the J segment 5 bases; nucleotides outside the gene matches: 11. Germline V CDR1 and CDR2: SGHTA, FQGNSA. The chain's CDR3 is CASSLRAGGLIGDTQYF. The CDR3 bases are TGTGCCAGCAGCTTGAGAGCGGGAGGGCTGATTGGAGATACGCAGTATTTT.

This clone was detected a few times. As DNA, the CDR3 is TGCGCCAGCAGCTTGGCCGCCGGGATCAATAATTCACCCCTCCACTTT. Its protein product is CASSLAAGINNSPLHF. This rearrangement joins TRBV5-1 to TRBJ1-6; D remains ambiguous. The germline V and J ends were trimmed by 0 bases and 5 bases, with 12 bases remaining between them. Germline CDR1 SGHRS, CDR2 YFSETQ. There are 16 residues in the CDR3. Looking up the rest from reference TRBV5-1 and TRBJ1-6 gives the full variable domain: KAGVTQTPRYLIKTRGQQVTLSCSPISGHRSVSWYQQTPGQGLQFLFEYFSETQRNKGNFPGRFSGRQFSNSRSEMNVSTLELGDSALYLCASSLAAGINNSPLHFGNGTRLTVT.

The gene calls are TRBV14 and TRBJ2-2, with a weak D call TRBD2 (5 bases). Germline V gives CDR1 SGHDN, CDR2 FVKESK. Trimming stripped 0 bases from V and 0 bases from J, with 8 bases between. CDR3 size: 16 residues. The CDR3, as DNA: TGTGCCAGCAGCCAAGAGCAAGCGGCGAACACCGGGGAGCTGTTTTTT. It yields the protein CASSQEQAANTGELFF. The full variable domain, its missing parts supplied by reference TRBV14 and TRBJ2-2, is EAGVTQFPSHSVIEKGQTVTLRCDPISGHDNLYWYRRVMGKEIKFLLHFVKESKQDESGMPNNRFLAERTGGTYSTLKVQPAELEDSGVYFCASSQEQAANTGELFFGEGSRLTVL.

The rearrangement uses TRBV25-1 and TRBJ2-3; 7 bases line up with TRBD2. Losses at the gene ends were 11 bases for V and 5 bases for J; bases not matched to a gene: 10. The CDR3 is made up of 13 amino acids. Germline lookup yields CDR1 MGHDK and CDR2 SYGVNS. CDR3 sequence: CACTPWEGDTQYF. CDR3 DNA sequence: TGTGCCTGCACCCCCTGGGAGGGAGATACGCAGTATTTT.

This clone was detected a few times. The chain links TRBV15 to TRBJ1-1; possible D gene TRBD1, 6 bases. Trimming took off 0 bases at V and 7 bases at J, with 15 bases between the two ends. The CDR3 runs 15 residues. In germline, CDR1 is LNHNV, CDR2 YYDKDF (reference sequence). The DNA of the CDR3 is TGTGCCACCAGCAGAGATTGGGGGCTTACAAGTGAAGCTTTCTTT. This encodes CATSRDWGLTSEAFF.

A few counts support this clone. J is TRBJ1-6 and V is TRBV2; 11 nucleotides match TRBD1. Germline CDR1 reads SNHLY; CDR2 reads FYNNEI. The length of the CDR3 is 15 residues. The trim removed 6 bases at V and 9 bases at J, leaving 7 bases unmatched. CDR3 DNA: TGTGCCAGCAGGGCCGGGACAGGGGGAAGTTCACCCCTCCACTTT. Translation gives CASRAGTGGSSPLHF. The variable domain in full, with the rest retrieved from reference TRBV2 and TRBJ1-6, is EPEVTQTPSHQVTQMGQEVILRCVPISNHLYFYWYRQILGQKVEFLVSFYNNEISEKSEIFDDQFSVERPDGSNFTLKIRSTKLEDSAMYFCASRAGTGGSSPLHFGNGTRLTVT.

The chain joins TRBV3-1 (or the pseudogene TRBV3-2) to TRBJ2-1, with unresolved D. Deletions cut 5 bases from V and 8 bases from J, with 13 bases between. Germline CDR1 LGHDT, CDR2 YNNKEL (reference sequence). There are 13 residues in the CDR3. For the CDR3, the DNA is TGTGCCAGCAGCGAAACCCTAGGCGATGAGCAGTTCTTC. It yields the protein CASSETLGDEQFF.

The gene calls are TRBV27 and TRBJ1-4; D not certain. The length of the CDR3 is 12 residues. CDR1 is MNHEY and CDR2 is SMNVEV in the germline V gene (reference sequence). Trimming took 6 bases from V and 7 from J, leaving 9 bases between them. The CDR3, as DNA: TGTGCCAGCAGAACGCGGGCTGAAAAACTGTTTTTT. Protein: CASRTRAEKLFF.

This clone appeared a few times. The V call is TRBV5-1, the J call TRBJ1-4; D remains ambiguous. Looked up from germline, CDR1 is SGHRS and CDR2 is YFSETQ. This CDR3 has 15 amino acids. V was shortened by 4 bases and J by 6 bases, with 16 bases between the two germline ends. CDR3 in DNA: TGCGCCAGCAGCCTGAACAGTCTTTGGGATGAAAAACTGTTTTTT. It codes for CASSLNSLWDEKLFF.

The rearrangement uses TRBV2 and TRBJ2-3, with D maybe TRBD1 (5 bases). V gave up 4 bases and J gave up 3 bases, with 8 bases separating them. CDR3 length equals 13 residues. Germline CDR1 is SNHLY and CDR2 is FYNNEI. The CDR3 DNA sequence: TGTGCCAGCAGTGTCAGGGTTACAGATACGCAGTATTTT. This codes for CASSVRVTDTQYF.

This clone occurred once. The J gene is TRBJ2-7, the V gene TRBV7-3, with 8 nucleotides matching TRBD2. Unmatched junction bases numbered 4, after V lost 2 bases and J lost 4 bases. CDR1 and CDR2 (germline): SGHTA, FQGTGA. The CDR3 has 14 residues. The DNA of the CDR3 is TGTGCCAGCAGCTTATTTCCGGGAGGGTACGAGCAGTACTTC. Protein: CASSLFPGGYEQYF. Supplemented by reference TRBV7-3 and TRBJ2-7, the full variable domain reads GAGVSQTPSNKVTEKGKYVELRCDPISGHTALYWYRQSLGQGPEFLIYFQGTGAADDSGLPNDRFFAVRPEGSVSTLKIQRTERGDSAVYLCASSLFPGGYEQYFGPGTRLTVT.

The chain employs TRBV6-5 and TRBJ2-1; the match to TRBD2 covers 10 bases. Germline-derived CDR1 and CDR2 are MNHEY and SVGAGI. V trimming: 3 bases; J trimming: 9 bases; junction bases outside the gene matches: 8. This CDR3 contains 15 residues. CDR3 in amino acids: CASSYSSGRIFEQFF. The DNA for the CDR3 is TGTGCCAGCAGTTATTCTAGCGGGAGAATCTTTGAGCAGTTCTTC.

This clone has a handful of counts. CDR3 region: CASSYSKAAYEQYF. DNA for the CDR3: TGTGCCAGCAGTTACTCGAAGGCAGCCTACGAGCAGTACTTC. The genes are TRBV6-5 and TRBJ2-7; unclear D gene. Between the trimmed V and J ends, which lost 0 bases and 2 bases, there was a span of 8 bases. The germline V gene has CDR1 MNHEY and CDR2 SVGAGI. CDR3 length equals 14 residues.

The V and J genes are TRBV3-1 (or the pseudogene TRBV3-2) and TRBJ2-1; D is possibly TRBD2 (6 bases). With 0 bases removed from V and 2 bases from J, the gap between germline ends came to 11 bases. Germline V CDR1 and CDR2: LGHDT, YNNKEL (reference sequence). This CDR3 region has 16 residues. The CDR3 nucleotides are TGTGCCAGCAGCCAAGATCGCGGGGAACCCTACAATGAGCAGTTCTTC. It translates to CASSQDRGEPYNEQFF.

The V gene is TRBV19, the J gene TRBJ1-2, with 11 bases identical to TRBD1. Looked up from germline, CDR1 is LNHDA and CDR2 is SQIVND (reference sequence). Trimming at V came to 3 bases and at J to 4 bases, leaving 10 bases not matched to a gene. The CDR3 has 17 amino acids. In nucleotides, the CDR3 is TGTGCCAGTAGTATCAGGACAGGGGGCTCACTAGTCTATGGCTACACCTTC. Translated: CASSIRTGGSLVYGYTF.

The chain is built from TRBV28 and TRBJ1-4; 8 bases fit TRBD1. V shed 8 bases, J shed 6 bases, and the junction held 11 bases outside the gene matches. The CDR3 consists of 15 residues. Germline V gene data show CDR1 as MDHEN and CDR2 as SYDVKM. CDR3 residues: CASLAPGQVYEKLFF. CDR3 DNA sequence: TGTGCCAGCTTAGCGCCGGGACAGGTTTATGAAAAACTGTTTTTT.

This chain joins TRBV28 and TRBJ2-3; the D gene is possibly TRBD1 (7 bases). The CDR3 extends over 15 amino acids. V was pared by 4 bases and J by 9 bases, with 20 bases between. Per germline, CDR1 MDHEN and CDR2 SYDVKM. DNA for the CDR3: TGTGCCAGCAGTTCCCGACAGGGACCCGCGGGAACGCAGTATTTT. This gives the protein CASSSRQGPAGTQYF. Supplemented by reference TRBV28 and TRBJ2-3, the full variable domain reads DVKVTQSSRYLVKRTGEKVFLECVQDMDHENMFWYRQDPGLGLRLIYFSYDVKMKEKGDIPEGYSVSREKKERFSLILESASTNQTSMYLCASSSRQGPAGTQYFGPGTRLTVL.

The chain has TRBV19 and TRBJ2-7, with 9 positions matching TRBD1. Looked up from germline, CDR1 is LNHDA and CDR2 is SQIVND (reference sequence). The V gene end was trimmed by 2 bases and the J gene end by 3 bases; junction bases not matched to a gene: 5. The CDR3 has 15 residues. CDR3 DNA sequence: TGTGCCAGTAGTATAAGCGGGACAGGGATCTACGAGCAGTACTTC. It codes for CASSISGTGIYEQYF.

V is TRBV5-1 and J is TRBJ2-7, with D possibly matching TRBD1 (5 bases). The germline CDR1 and CDR2 sequences are SGHRS and YFSETQ. Trimming removed 0 bases at V and 5 bases at J, with 9 bases between. This CDR3 has 13 residues. The CDR3 coding sequence is TGCGCCAGCAGCTTGGTAGGGGCCGACGAGCAGTACTTC. Protein: CASSLVGADEQYF.

The chain links TRBV18 to TRBJ1-3, with D hard to call. The V end lost 3 bases, the J end lost 4 bases, and 13 bases lay between the germline ends. This CDR3 contains 15 residues. Germline CDR1 KGHSH, CDR2 LQKENI. The chain's CDR3 is CASSPPGLGGNTIYF. In DNA form, the CDR3 reads TGTGCCAGCTCACCGCCCGGACTTGGAGGAAACACCATATATTTT.

The rearrangement joins TRBV6-4 to TRBJ2-2, with TRBD1 matching 8 bases. Germline V gene lookup returns CDR1 MRHNA and CDR2 SNTAGT. There are 15 residues in the CDR3. V shed 3 bases and J 6 bases; nucleotides not matched to a gene: 6. CDR3 sequence (DNA): TGTGCCAGCAGTGAATCAGGGGGCGCCTCCGGGGAGCTGTTTTTT. It codes for CASSESGGASGELFF.

This clone has more than one count but fewer than ten. The chain employs TRBV27 and TRBJ1-5; D is possibly TRBD1 (6 bases). The CDR3 has 14 residues. The germline V gene encodes CDR1 MNHEY and CDR2 SMNVEV (reference sequence). Trimming stripped 6 bases from V and 6 bases from J, with 15 bases between. The CDR3 loop is CASSLVWGPQPQHF. In DNA form, the CDR3 reads TGTGCCAGCAGCCTAGTGTGGGGGCCTCAGCCCCAGCATTTT.